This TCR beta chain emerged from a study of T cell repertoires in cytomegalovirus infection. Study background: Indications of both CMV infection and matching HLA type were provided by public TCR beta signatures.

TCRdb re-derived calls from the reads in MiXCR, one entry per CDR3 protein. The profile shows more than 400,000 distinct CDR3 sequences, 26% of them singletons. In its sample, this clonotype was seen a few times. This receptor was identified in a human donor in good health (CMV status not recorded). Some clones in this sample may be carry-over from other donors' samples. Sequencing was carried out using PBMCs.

For the CDR3, the DNA is TGTGCCAGCAGCTTCGCCCTACAGGGTTTCGCAGCTTTCTTT. This translates into CASSFALQGFAAFF. V is TRBV5-4 and J is TRBJ1-1; D might be TRBD1 (6 bases). The ends were cut back, 2 bases at V and 10 bases at J, with 18 bases in the middle. CDR1 is SGHNT, CDR2 YYREEE, per germline (reference sequence). The CDR3 is 14 residues long. Together with reference TRBV5-4 and TRBJ1-1, the CDR3 gives the full variable domain: ETGVTQSPTHLIKTRGQQVTLRCSSQSGHNTVSWYQQALGQGPQFIFQYYREEENGRGNFPPRFSGLQFPNYSSELNVNALELDDSALYLCASSFALQGFAAFFGQGTRLTVV.